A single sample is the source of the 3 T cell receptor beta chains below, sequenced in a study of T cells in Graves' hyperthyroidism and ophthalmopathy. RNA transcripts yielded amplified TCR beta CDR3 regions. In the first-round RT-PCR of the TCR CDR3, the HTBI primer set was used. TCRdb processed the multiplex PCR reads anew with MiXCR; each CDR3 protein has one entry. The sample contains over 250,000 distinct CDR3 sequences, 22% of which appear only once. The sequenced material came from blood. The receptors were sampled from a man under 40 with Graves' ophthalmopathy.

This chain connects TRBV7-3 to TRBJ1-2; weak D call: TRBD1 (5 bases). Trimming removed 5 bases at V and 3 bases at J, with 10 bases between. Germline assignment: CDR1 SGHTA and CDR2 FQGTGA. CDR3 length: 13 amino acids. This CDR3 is CASSPDRYYGYTF. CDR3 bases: TGTGCCAGCAGCCCTGACAGATACTATGGCTACACCTTC.

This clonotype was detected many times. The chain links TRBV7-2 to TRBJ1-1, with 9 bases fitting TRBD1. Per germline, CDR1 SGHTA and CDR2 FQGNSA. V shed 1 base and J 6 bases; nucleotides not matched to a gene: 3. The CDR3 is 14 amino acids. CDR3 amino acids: CASSLVGTGSEAFF. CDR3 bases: TGTGCCAGCAGCTTAGTCGGGACAGGGTCTGAAGCTTTCTTT.

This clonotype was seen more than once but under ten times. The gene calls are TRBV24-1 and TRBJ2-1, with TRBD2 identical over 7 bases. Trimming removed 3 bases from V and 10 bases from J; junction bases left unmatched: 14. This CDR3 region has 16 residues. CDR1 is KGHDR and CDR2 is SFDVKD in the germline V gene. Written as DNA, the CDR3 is TGTGCCACCAGTGATCCGGGGACTATCTTCCCGTGGGAGCAGTTCTTC. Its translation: CATSDPGTIFPWEQFF.